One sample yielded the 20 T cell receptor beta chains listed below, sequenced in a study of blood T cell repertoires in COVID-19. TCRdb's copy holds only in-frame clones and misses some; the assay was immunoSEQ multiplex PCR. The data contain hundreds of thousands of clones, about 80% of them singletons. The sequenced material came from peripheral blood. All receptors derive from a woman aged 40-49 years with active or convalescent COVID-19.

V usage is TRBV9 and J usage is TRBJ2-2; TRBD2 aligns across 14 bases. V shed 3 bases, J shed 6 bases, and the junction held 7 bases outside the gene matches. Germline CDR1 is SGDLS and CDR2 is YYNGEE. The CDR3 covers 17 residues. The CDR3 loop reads CASSERAGLAGAGELFF. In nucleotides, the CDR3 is TGTGCCAGCAGCGAGAGGGCGGGACTAGCGGGAGCCGGGGAGCTGTTTTTT.

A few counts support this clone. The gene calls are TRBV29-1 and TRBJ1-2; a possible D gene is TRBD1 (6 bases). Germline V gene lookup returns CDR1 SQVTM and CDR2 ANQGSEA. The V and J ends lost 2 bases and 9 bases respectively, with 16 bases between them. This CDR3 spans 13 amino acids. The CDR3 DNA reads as TGCAGCGTTGAACTTCTAGGACAGAATAGCTACACCTTC. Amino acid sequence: CSVELLGQNSYTF.

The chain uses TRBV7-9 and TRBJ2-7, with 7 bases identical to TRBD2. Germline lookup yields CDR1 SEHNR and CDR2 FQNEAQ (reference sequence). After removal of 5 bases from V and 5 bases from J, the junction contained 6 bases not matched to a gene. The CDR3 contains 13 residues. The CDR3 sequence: CASSPMTSNEQYF. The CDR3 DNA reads TGTGCCAGCAGCCCTATGACTAGCAACGAGCAGTACTTC.

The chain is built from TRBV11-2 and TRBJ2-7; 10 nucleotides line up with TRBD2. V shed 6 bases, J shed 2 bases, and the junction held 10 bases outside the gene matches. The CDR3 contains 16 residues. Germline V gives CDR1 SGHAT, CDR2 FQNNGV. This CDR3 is CASRSLGTSEPYEQYF. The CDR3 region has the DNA TGTGCCAGCAGGTCCCTAGGGACTAGCGAACCCTACGAGCAGTACTTC.

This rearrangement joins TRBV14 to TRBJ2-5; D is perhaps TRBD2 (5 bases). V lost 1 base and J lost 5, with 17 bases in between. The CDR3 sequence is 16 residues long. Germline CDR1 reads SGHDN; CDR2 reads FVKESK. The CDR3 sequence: CASSQGWQAPGETQYF. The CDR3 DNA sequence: TGTGCCAGCAGCCAAGGATGGCAGGCCCCGGGGGAGACCCAGTACTTC.

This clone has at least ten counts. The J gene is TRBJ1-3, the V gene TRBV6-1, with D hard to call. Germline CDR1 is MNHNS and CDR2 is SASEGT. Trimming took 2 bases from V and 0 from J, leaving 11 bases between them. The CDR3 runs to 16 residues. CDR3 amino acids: CASSEHRGSSGNTIYF. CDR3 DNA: TGTGCCAGCAGTGAACATCGCGGTAGCTCTGGAAACACCATATATTTT.

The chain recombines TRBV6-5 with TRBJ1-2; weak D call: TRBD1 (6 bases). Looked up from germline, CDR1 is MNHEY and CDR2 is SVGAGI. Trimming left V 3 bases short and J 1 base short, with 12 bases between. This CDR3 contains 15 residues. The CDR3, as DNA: TGTGCCAGCAGTTATGGACAGACCATTAACTATGGCTACACCTTC. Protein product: CASSYGQTINYGYTF.

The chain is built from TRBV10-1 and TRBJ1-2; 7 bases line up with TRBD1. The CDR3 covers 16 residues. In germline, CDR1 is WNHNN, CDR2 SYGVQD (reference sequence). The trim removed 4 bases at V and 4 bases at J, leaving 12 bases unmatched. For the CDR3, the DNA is TGCGCCAGCAGTGTACAACACAGGGGACGAAGCTATGGCTACACCTTC. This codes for CASSVQHRGRSYGYTF.

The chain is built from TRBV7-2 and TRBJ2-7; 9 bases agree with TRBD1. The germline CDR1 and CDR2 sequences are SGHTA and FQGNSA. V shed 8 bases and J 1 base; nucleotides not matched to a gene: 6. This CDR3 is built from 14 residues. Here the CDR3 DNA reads TGTGCCAGCCGGCGGGGACAGGGTTCCTACGAGCAGTACTTC. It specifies CASRRGQGSYEQYF.

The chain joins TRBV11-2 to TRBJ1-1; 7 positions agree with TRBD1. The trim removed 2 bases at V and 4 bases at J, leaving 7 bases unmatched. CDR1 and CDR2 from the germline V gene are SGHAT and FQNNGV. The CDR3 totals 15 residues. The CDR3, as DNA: TGTGCCAGCAGCTTAATGACAGGGTTTAGCACTGAAGCTTTCTTT. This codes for CASSLMTGFSTEAFF. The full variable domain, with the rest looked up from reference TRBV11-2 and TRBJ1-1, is EAGVAQSPRYKIIEKRQSVAFWCNPISGHATLYWYQQILGQGPKLLIQFQNNGVVDDSQLPKDRFSAERLKGVDSTLKIQPAKLEDSAVYLCASSLMTGFSTEAFFGQGTRLTVV.

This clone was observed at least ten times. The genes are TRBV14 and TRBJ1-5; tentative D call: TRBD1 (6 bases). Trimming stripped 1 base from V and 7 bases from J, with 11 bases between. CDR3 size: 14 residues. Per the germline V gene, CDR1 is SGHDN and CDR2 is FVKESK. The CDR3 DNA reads TGTGCCAGCAGCCAAGGCGGGGGCGGGCAGCCCCAGCATTTT. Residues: CASSQGGGGQPQHF.

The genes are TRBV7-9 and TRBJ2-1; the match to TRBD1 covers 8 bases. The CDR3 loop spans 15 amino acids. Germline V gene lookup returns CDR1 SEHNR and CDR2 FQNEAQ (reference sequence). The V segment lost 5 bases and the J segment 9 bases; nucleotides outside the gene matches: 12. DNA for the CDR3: TGTGCCAGCAGCCCAAACAGGGGGGCCTCGGCTGAGCAGTTCTTC. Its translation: CASSPNRGASAEQFF.

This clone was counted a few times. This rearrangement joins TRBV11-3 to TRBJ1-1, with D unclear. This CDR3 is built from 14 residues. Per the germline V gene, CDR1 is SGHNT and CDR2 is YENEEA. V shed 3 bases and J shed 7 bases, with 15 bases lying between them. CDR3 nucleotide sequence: TGTGCCAGCAGCTTGGAACCGGCGGGGATTGAAGCTTTCTTT. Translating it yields CASSLEPAGIEAFF. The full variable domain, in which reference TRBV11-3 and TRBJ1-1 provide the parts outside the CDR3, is EAGVVQSPRYKIIEKKQPVAFWCNPISGHNTLYWYLQNLGQGPELLIRYENEEAVDDSQLPKDRFSAERLKGVDSTLKIQPAELGDSAVYLCASSLEPAGIEAFFGQGTRLTVV.

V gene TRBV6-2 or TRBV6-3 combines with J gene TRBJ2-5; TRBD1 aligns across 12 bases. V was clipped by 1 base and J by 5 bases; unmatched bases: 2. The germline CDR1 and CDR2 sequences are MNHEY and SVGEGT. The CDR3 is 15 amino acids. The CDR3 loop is CASSYWGQGAETQYF. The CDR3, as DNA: TGTGCCAGCAGTTACTGGGGACAGGGGGCTGAGACCCAGTACTTC.

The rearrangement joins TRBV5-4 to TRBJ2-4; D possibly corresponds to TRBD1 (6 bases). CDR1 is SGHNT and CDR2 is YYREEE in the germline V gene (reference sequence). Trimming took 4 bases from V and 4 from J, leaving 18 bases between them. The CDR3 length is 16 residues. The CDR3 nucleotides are TGTGCCAGCAGCGACAGGACAGCACCCAAAAAAAACATTCAGTACTTC. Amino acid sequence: CASSDRTAPKKNIQYF.

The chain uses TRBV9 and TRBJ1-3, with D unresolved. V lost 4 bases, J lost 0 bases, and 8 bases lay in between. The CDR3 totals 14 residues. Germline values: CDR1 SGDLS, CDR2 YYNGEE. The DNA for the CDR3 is TGTGCCAGCAGCCTCCCTCCCTCTGGAAACACCATATATTTT. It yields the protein CASSLPPSGNTIYF.

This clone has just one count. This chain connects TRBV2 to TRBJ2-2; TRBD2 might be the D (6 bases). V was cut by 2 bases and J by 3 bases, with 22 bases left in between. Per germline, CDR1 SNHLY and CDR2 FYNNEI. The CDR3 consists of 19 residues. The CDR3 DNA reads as TGTGCCAGCAGTGAATCGGGGGTCTGGGGGTCAGAGGACACCGGGGAGCTGTTTTTT. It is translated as CASSESGVWGSEDTGELFF.

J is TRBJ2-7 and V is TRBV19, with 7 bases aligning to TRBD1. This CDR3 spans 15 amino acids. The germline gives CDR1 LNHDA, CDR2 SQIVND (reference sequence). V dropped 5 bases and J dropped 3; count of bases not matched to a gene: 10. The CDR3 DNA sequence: TGTGCCAGTAGTCCGACGACAGGGATAGTCTACGAGCAGTACTTC. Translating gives CASSPTTGIVYEQYF.

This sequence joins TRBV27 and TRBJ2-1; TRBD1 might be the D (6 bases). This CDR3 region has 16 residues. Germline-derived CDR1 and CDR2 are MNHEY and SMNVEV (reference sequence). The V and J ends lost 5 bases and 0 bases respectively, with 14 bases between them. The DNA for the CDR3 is TGTGCCAGCAGTCTCCTGGACAGTAGCTCCTACAATGAGCAGTTCTTC. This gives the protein CASSLLDSSSYNEQFF.

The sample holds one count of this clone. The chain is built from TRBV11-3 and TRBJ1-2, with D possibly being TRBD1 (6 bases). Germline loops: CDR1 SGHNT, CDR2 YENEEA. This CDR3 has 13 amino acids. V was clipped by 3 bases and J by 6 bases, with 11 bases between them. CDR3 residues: CASSLGGGNGYTF. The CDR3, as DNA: TGTGCCAGCAGCTTGGGAGGGGGGAATGGCTACACCTTC.